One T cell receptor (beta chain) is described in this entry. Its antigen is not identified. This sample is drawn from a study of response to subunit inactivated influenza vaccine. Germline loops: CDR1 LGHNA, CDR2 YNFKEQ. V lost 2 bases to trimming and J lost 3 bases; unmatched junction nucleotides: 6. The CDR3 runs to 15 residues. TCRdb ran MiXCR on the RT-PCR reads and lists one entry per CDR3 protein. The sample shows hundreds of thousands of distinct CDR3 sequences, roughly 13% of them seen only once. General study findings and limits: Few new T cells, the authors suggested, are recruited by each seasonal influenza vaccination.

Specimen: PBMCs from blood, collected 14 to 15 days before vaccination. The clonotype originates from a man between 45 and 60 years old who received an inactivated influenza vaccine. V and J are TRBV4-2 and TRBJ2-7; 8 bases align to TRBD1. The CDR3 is CASSQLTGAGYEQYF. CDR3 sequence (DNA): TGTGCCAGCAGCCAATTGACAGGGGCGGGCTACGAGCAGTACTTC.